These 14 T cell receptor beta chains share one sample of origin, sequenced in a study of shared clonotypes between healthy human individuals. The method was immunoSEQ multiplex PCR; TCRdb's version includes in-frame clones alone and lacks a portion of them. Found here are some 1 million clones, approximately 68% of them singletons; the top ten hold nearly 1.5%. Sequences were obtained from memory CD4+ T cells sorted from blood. Subset in this sample: CD45RA-negative fraction. The origin of the receptors is a man between 18 and 35 years old in good health.

J is TRBJ1-2 and V is TRBV4-3; no definite D call. The V gene's germline CDR1 is LGHNA and CDR2 YSLEER. With 1 base removed from V and 5 bases from J, the gap between germline ends came to 5 bases. The CDR3 is made up of 12 amino acids. CDR3 bases: TGCGCCAGCAGCCAAGGACCTTATGGCTACACCTTC. This gives the protein CASSQGPYGYTF.

As concerns this clone: An end of the junction differs from the germline gene, which may be a read error. The chain has TRBV18 and TRBJ2-7; 10 nucleotides agree with TRBD1. There are 19 residues in the CDR3. CDR1 and CDR2 (germline): KGHSH, LQKENI. The CDR3 region is CASSRRTPGQGWPRFRMDF. The CDR3 DNA follows: TGTGCCAGCTCACGTCGGACACCGGGACAGGGGTGGCCCCGATTTAGGATGGACTTC. Full variable domain (rest looked up from reference TRBV18 and TRBJ2-7): NAGVMQNPRHLVRRRGQEARLRCSPMKGHSHVYWYRQLPEEGLKFMVYLQKENIIDESGMPKERFSAEFPKEGPSILRIQQVVRGDSAAYFCASSRRTPGQGWPRFRMDFGPGTRLTVT.

The count of this clone is one. The CDR3 coding sequence is TGCGCCAGCAGCTTGGGGGACCAGGTGGATACGCAGTATTTT. Translation gives CASSLGDQVDTQYF. The chain has TRBV5-1 and TRBJ2-3, with D possibly called TRBD1 or TRBD2 (5 bases each). The V end was cut by 0 bases, the J end by 6 bases, with 11 bases between. Germline V gene lookup returns CDR1 SGHRS and CDR2 YFSETQ. There are 14 residues in the CDR3.

In the case of this clone: Other DNA sequences in the sample encode the same CDR3. The V and J genes are TRBV5-1 and TRBJ2-5; unclear D gene. CDR1 and CDR2 from the germline V gene are SGHRS and YFSETQ. Trimming removed 1 base from V and 2 bases from J, with 6 bases in between. The CDR3 length is 13 residues. CDR3 DNA sequence: TGCGCCAGCAGCTTGTCGCTTCAAGAGACCCAGTACTTC. This codes for CASSLSLQETQYF.

The chain has TRBV7-2 and TRBJ2-3; tentatively, D is TRBD2 (5 bases). CDR3 length equals 16 residues. V lost 6 bases, J lost 0 bases, and 16 bases lay in between. Per germline, CDR1 SGHTA and CDR2 FQGNSA. CDR3 sequence (DNA): TGTGCCAGCAGTTTCTCCAGGACTGCTAGCACAGATACGCAGTATTTT. It encodes CASSFSRTASTDTQYF. The entire variable domain, with the rest obtained from reference TRBV7-2 and TRBJ2-3, is as follows: GAGVSQSPSNKVTEKGKDVELRCDPISGHTALYWYRQSLGQGLEFLIYFQGNSAPDKSGLPSDRFSAERTGGSVSTLTIQRTQQEDSAVYLCASSFSRTASTDTQYFGPGTRLTVL.

The rearrangement links TRBV28 to TRBJ2-1, with D hard to call. Trimming stripped 3 bases from V and 6 bases from J, with 18 bases between. There are 16 residues in the CDR3. Germline V CDR1 and CDR2: MDHEN, SYDVKM. CDR3 bases: TGTGCCAGCAGTTTCATTGGAGTCAGGTCAAGCAATGAGCAGTTCTTC. This translates into CASSFIGVRSSNEQFF.

This clone has just a few counts. The CDR3 DNA follows: TGTGCCAGCAGTGCCTCAGGGTTGTCGGCTTTCTTT. The encoded protein is CASSASGLSAFF. The V call is TRBV25-1, the J call TRBJ1-1; a weak D match, TRBD1 (5 bases). Germline CDR1 reads MGHDK; CDR2 reads SYGVNS. With 4 bases removed from V and 11 bases from J, the gap between germline ends came to 14 bases. The CDR3 runs 12 residues. Looking up the rest from reference TRBV25-1 and TRBJ1-1 gives the full variable domain: EADIYQTPRYLVIGTGKKITLECSQTMGHDKMYWYQQDPGMELHLIHYSYGVNSTEKGDLSSESTVSRIRTEHFPLTLESARPSHTSQYLCASSASGLSAFFGQGTRLTVV.

The J gene is TRBJ1-6, the V gene TRBV7-2; tentative D call: TRBD1 (6 bases). CDR3 length equals 15 residues. The V end lost 2 bases, the J end lost 5 bases, and 10 bases lay between the germline ends. Looked up from germline, CDR1 is SGHTA and CDR2 is FQGNSA. CDR3 in amino acids: CASSLTRTDNSPLHF. The CDR3 DNA is TGTGCCAGCAGCTTAACGAGGACAGATAATTCACCCCTCCACTTT.

The J gene is TRBJ2-1, the V gene TRBV6-1; D call uncertain. The CDR3 is 13 residues long. Trimming removed 2 bases at V and 2 bases at J, with 4 bases between. Germline CDR1 is MNHNS and CDR2 is SASEGT. The CDR3 bases are TGTGCCAGCAGTGAACCGGCCTACAATGAGCAGTTCTTC. Translation: CASSEPAYNEQFF.

J is TRBJ2-7 and V is TRBV5-1; D remains unclear. The CDR3 contains 13 residues. The germline V gene has CDR1 SGHRS and CDR2 YFSETQ. Trimming removed 2 bases at V and 2 bases at J, with 8 bases between. DNA of the CDR3: TGCGCCAGCAGCTTTCTCACAACCTACGAGCAGTACTTC. It is translated as CASSFLTTYEQYF.

This clone has a handful of counts. The chain has TRBV5-4 and TRBJ2-1; D possibly corresponds to TRBD2 (6 bases). CDR1 is SGHNT, CDR2 YYREEE, per germline (reference sequence). The CDR3 loop spans 16 amino acids. V was pared by 0 bases and J by 0 bases, with 10 bases between. CDR3 DNA: TGTGCCAGCAGCTTGGAAGGGCGGGGCTCCTACAATGAGCAGTTCTTC. It encodes CASSLEGRGSYNEQFF.

A word on this clone: Other DNA sequences in this sample translate to the same CDR3. The chain links TRBV7-6 to TRBJ1-5, with a tentative D call TRBD1 (5 bases). Between the trimmed V and J ends, which lost 2 bases and 0 bases, there was a span of 8 bases. The CDR3 is 15 residues long. Germline V gene sequence: CDR1 SGHVS, CDR2 FNYEAQ. This CDR3 is CASSLTGDSNQPQHF. DNA for the CDR3: TGTGCCAGCAGCTTAACGGGGGATAGCAATCAGCCCCAGCATTTT.

The CDR3 nucleotides read TGTGCCATCAGTTCTCGTTTCGTGGGGGGCAATGAGCAGTTCTTC. It yields the protein CAISSRFVGGNEQFF. The rearrangement links TRBV10-3 to TRBJ2-1; TRBD2 is a possible D gene (6 bases). The germline gives CDR1 ENHRY, CDR2 SYGVKD. The CDR3 is 15 residues long. V lost 5 bases and J lost 6, with 17 bases in between.

Comments on this clone: The same CDR3 can be traced to other DNA sequences in this sample. The J gene is TRBJ2-7, the V gene TRBV10-3, with 9 bases aligning to TRBD1. Germline CDR1 and CDR2: ENHRY and SYGVKD. The CDR3 extends over 14 amino acids. The V gene end was trimmed by 2 bases and the J gene end by 7 bases; junction bases not matched to a gene: 6. The CDR3 loop is CAISEGQGLREQYF. CDR3 sequence (DNA): TGTGCCATCAGTGAGGGACAGGGGTTACGAGAGCAGTACTTC.